The TCR beta chain under discussion was sequenced for a study of T cell clonality in common variable immunodeficiency. General study points: T cell subpopulation sequencing would be needed to explain CVID clonality. Fewer TCRbeta clones were shared among CVID subjects than controls.

The CDR3 extends over 16 amino acids. Trimming removed 6 bases from V and 0 bases from J; junction bases left unmatched: 7. Germline loops: CDR1 SNHLY, CDR2 FYNNEI. Caucasian heritage predominated among both patients and controls. CVID and control samples used equivalent genomic DNA input. Data came from immunoSEQ multiplex PCR; TCRdb stores just in-frame clones and leaves some out. This repertoire holds around 45,000 clones, and none appear only once. This clone occurred many times. Its matching antigen is unknown. The CDR3 goes on 3 residues after the read ends, and that part is filled in from the germline J gene.

What was sequenced was peripheral blood mononuclear cells. This clonotype was sampled from a person between 18 and 75 years old in good health. The chain combines TRBV2 with TRBJ1-4, with TRBD1 matching 7 bases. Partial CDR3 DNA: TGTGCCAGCAGGGGTCCCGGGACAGCAACTAATGAAAAA. It is translated as CASRGPGTATNEK. The full CDR3 is CASRGPGTATNEKLFF.